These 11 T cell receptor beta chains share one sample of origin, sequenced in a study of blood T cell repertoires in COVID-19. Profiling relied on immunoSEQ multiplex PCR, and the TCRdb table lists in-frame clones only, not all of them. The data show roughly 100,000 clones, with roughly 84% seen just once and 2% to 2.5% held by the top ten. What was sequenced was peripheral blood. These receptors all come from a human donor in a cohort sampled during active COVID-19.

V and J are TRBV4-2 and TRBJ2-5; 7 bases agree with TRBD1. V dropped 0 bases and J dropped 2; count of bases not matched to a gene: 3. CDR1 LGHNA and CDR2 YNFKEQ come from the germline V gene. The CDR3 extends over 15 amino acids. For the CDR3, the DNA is TGTGCCAGCAGCCAAGACGGACAGGCGCAAGAGACCCAGTACTTC. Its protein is CASSQDGQAQETQYF.

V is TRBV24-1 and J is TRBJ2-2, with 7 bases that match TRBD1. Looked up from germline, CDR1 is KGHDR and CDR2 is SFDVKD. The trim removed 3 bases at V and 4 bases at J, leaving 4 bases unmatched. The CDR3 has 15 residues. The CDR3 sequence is CATSDRTGFTGELFF. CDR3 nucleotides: TGTGCCACCAGTGATCGGACAGGTTTCACCGGGGAGCTGTTTTTT.

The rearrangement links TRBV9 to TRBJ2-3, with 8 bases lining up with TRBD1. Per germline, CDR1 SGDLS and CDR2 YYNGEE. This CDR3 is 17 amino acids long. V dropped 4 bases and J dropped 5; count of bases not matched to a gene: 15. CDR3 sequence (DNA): TGTGCCAGCAGCCCCCGAGTGACAGGGGAGTATGGAGATACGCAGTATTTT. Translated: CASSPRVTGEYGDTQYF.

CDR3 DNA: TGTGCCAGCAGCCCCCATCTCGGTGAGCAGTTCTTC. Protein: CASSPHLGEQFF. V and J are TRBV7-9 and TRBJ2-1; D ambiguous. Deletions cut 5 bases from V and 9 bases from J, with 11 bases between. Germline lookup yields CDR1 SEHNR and CDR2 FQNEAQ (reference sequence). The CDR3 length is 12 residues.

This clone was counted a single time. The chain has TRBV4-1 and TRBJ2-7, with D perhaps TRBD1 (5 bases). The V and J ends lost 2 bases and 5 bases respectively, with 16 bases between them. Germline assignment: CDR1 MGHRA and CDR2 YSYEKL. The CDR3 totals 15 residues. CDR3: CASSQWVQGLHEQYF. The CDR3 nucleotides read TGCGCCAGCAGCCAATGGGTTCAGGGTCTTCACGAGCAGTACTTC.

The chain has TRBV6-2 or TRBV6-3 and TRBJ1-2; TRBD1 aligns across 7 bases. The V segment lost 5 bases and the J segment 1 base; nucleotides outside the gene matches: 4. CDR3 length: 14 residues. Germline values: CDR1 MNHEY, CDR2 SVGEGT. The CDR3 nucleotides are TGTGCCAGCAGTCCCCGACAGGGTAACTATGGCTACACCTTC. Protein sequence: CASSPRQGNYGYTF.

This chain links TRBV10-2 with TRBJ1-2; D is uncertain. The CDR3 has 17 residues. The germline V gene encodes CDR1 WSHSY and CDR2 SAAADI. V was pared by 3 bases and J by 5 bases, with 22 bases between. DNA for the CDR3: TGCGCCAGCAGTGATAGCGTGGCCGGGCCGGGTCCTTATGGCTACACCTTC. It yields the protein CASSDSVAGPGPYGYTF.

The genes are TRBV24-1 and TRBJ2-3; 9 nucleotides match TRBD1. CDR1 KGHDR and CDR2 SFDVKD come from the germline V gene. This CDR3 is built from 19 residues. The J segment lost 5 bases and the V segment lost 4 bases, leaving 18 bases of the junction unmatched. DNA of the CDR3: TGTGCCACCAGTGAGCTTCCGGGACAGGGTCACAGATCAGGAGATACGCAGTATTTT. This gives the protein CATSELPGQGHRSGDTQYF.

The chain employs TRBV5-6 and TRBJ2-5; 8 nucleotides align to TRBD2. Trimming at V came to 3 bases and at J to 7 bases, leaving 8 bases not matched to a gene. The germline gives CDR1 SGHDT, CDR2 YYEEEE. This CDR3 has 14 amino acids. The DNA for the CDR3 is TGTGCCAGCAGCTCCGATCCGGCGGGAGGGACCCAGTACTTC. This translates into CASSSDPAGGTQYF. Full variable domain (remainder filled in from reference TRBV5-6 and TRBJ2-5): DAGVTQSPTHLIKTRGQQVTLRCSPKSGHDTVSWYQQALGQGPQFIFQYYEEEERQRGNFPDRFSGHQFPNYSSELNVNALLLGDSALYLCASSSDPAGGTQYFGPGTRLLVL.

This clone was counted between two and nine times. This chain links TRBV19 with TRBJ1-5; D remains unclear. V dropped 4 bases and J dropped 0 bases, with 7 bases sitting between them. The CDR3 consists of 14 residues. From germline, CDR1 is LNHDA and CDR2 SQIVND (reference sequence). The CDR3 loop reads CASSNGASNQPQHF. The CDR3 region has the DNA TGTGCCAGTAGTAACGGAGCTAGCAATCAGCCCCAGCATTTT.

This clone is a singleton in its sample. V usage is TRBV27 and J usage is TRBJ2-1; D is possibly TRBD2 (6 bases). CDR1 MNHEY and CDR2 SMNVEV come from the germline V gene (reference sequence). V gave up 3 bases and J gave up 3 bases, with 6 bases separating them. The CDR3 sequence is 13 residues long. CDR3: CASSLGGYNEQFF. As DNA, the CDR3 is TGTGCCAGCAGTTTGGGGGGCTACAATGAGCAGTTCTTC.